These T cell receptor beta chains were read from a single sample in a study of molecular identifiers for immune sequencing clone quantification. MiXCR, run by TCRdb on the PCR reads, gives a single entry per CDR3 protein. The profile shows 300,000 to 400,000 distinct CDR3 sequences, roughly 23% of them singletons. The source material was naive CD8+ T cells from blood, with Jurkat cell RNA spiked in. The receptors were gathered from a human donor in good health. Some libraries in this study had Jurkat cell RNA spiked in. The CDR3 runs from the conserved cysteine through the conserved F or W. The D gene is left open where the match is weak. Size tells how often a clone was seen (once, few, many) or the class of an expanded clone, and some rows leave it out.

TGTGCCAGCTCACACGTCGCAGGGGGCCAGAACACTGAAGCTTTCTTT	CASSHVAGGQNTEAFF	TRBV18	TRBJ1-1	TRBD1	NA
TGTGCCAGCAGCCAAGGTGCTGGATTTGAAGCTTTCTTT	CASSQGAGFEAFF	TRBV3-1	TRBJ1-1	NA	NA
TGTGCCAGCATTAGACAGGGTCTGGACTACGAGCAGTACTTC	CASIRQGLDYEQYF	TRBV6-6	TRBJ2-7	TRBD1	few
TGTGCCAGCAGCGTAGGCCATAGCGGGGCCCGCCAAGAGACCCAGTACTTC	CASSVGHSGARQETQYF	TRBV9	TRBJ2-5	TRBD2	NA
TGCGCCAGCAGCCAAGATTTCCAGGGGTATCAGCCCCAGCATTTT	CASSQDFQGYQPQHF	TRBV4-3	TRBJ1-5	NA	many
TGCGCCAGCAGCTTGGGGGGGGCGGGTGAGCAGTTCTTC	CASSLGGAGEQFF	TRBV5-1	TRBJ2-1	NA	NA
TGTGCCCGCAGTTTAACTACCAGCCCAGATACGCCGTATTTT	CARSLTTSPDTPYF	TRBV12-3/TRBV12-4	TRBJ2-3	NA	NA
TGTGCCAGCGGAGGGGGGGGGAGTCAGCCCCAGCATTTT	CASGGGGSQPQHF	TRBV12-3/TRBV12-4	TRBJ1-5	NA	few
TGTGCCAGTAGTATGGTCACCGGGGAGCTGTTTTTT	CASSMVTGELFF	TRBV19	TRBJ2-2	NA	NA
TGTGCCAGCAGTTACTCGACCACAGCGGGGGGGCCTCGGTATGAGCAGTTCTTC	CASSYSTTAGGPRYEQFF	TRBV6-2/TRBV6-3	TRBJ2-1	TRBD2	few
TGTGCCAGCAGCTGGGGTAGGGTTGAAGAGACCCAGTACTTC	CASSWGRVEETQYF	TRBV5-4	TRBJ2-5	NA	NA
TGCAGTGCTAGAGGCGTAAATGATATTGGGGGCGAGCAGTACTTC	CSARGVNDIGGEQYF	TRBV20-1	TRBJ2-7	NA	NA
TGCAGCGTCCCTCTTACATACAATGAGCAGTTCTTC	CSVPLTYNEQFF	TRBV29-1	TRBJ2-1	NA	NA
TGTGCCAGCAGTCAAACAGGGCACGAGCAGTACTTC	CASSQTGHEQYF	TRBV12-3/TRBV12-4	TRBJ2-7	NA	few
TGTGCCGCCAGCAGAGATCCCATGGCGGACAACGAGCAGTACTTC	CAASRDPMADNEQYF	TRBV15	TRBJ2-7	NA	NA
TGTGCCAGCAGTCCACCCGGGGGGGCGGGGGGCACAGATACGCAGTATTTT	CASSPPGGAGGTDTQYF	TRBV28	TRBJ2-3	TRBD2	many
TGTGCCAGCAGCCCAGACCCAACTAATGAAAAACCGTTTTTT	CASSPDPTNEKPFF	TRBV9	TRBJ1-4	NA	NA
TGTGCCTGGTGTGTGGGGTACACTGAAGCTTTCTTT	CAWCVGYTEAFF	TRBV30	TRBJ1-1	NA	NA
TGTGCCAGCGGTCCGGCGAGCTCCTACAATGAGCAGTTCTTC	CASGPASSYNEQFF	TRBV7-9	TRBJ2-1	NA	many
TGTGCCACCAGCAGATCCAGGGGGGTTTATACTGAAGCTTTCTTT	CATSRSRGVYTEAFF	TRBV15	TRBJ1-1	TRBD1	few
TGTGCCAGCAGTTACACCGATGAAACCTCCTACGAGCAGTACTTC	CASSYTDETSYEQYF	TRBV6-5	TRBJ2-7	NA	NA
TGTGCCAGCAGTTCGGGTCTCTTTTACGAGCAGTACTTC	CASSSGLFYEQYF	TRBV27	TRBJ2-7	NA	few
TGTGCCAGCAGCGTAGCGCGGGACTACTTCACAGATACGCAGTATTTT	CASSVARDYFTDTQYF	TRBV9	TRBJ2-3	TRBD2	NA
TGTGCCAGCAGCTTAGAAGCCTCTGGGGCCAACGTCCTGACTTTC	CASSLEASGANVLTF	TRBV7-6	TRBJ2-6	NA	many
TGTGCCAGCAGCCAACTTAACACAGATACGCAGTATTTT	CASSQLNTDTQYF	TRBV14	TRBJ2-3	NA	many
TGCGCCAGCAGCTTGGCCGTCGGGAACACTGAAGCTTTCTTT	CASSLAVGNTEAFF	TRBV5-1	TRBJ1-1	NA	many
TGTGCCAGCAGCCAAGATCGAGCCGGGAGCTCCTATAATTCACCCCTCCACTTT	CASSQDRAGSSYNSPLHF	TRBV3-1	TRBJ1-6	NA	few
TGTGCCAGCAGTTACAGCGGGGACAATCAGCCCCAGCATTTT	CASSYSGDNQPQHF	TRBV6-5	TRBJ1-5	NA	few
TGTGCCAGCAGCCTAACCACCGGGGGACTTAGGGAGACCCAGTACTTC	CASSLTTGGLRETQYF	TRBV28	TRBJ2-5	NA	many
TGTGCCAGCAGTTACGGGGGACCAGCTGTAGATACGCAGTATTTT	CASSYGGPAVDTQYF	TRBV6-5	TRBJ2-3	NA	NA
TGTGCCAGCAGTGGGAGGACTAGCGGAAACGAGCAGTACTTC	CASSGRTSGNEQYF	TRBV28	TRBJ2-7	TRBD2	many
TGTGCCAGCAGCTCGGCCTCCTACGAGCAGTACTTC	CASSSASYEQYF	TRBV7-9	TRBJ2-7	NA	many
TGTGCCAGCAGCCCACCCTACCCTGAGACAGGCACAGATACGCAGTATTTT	CASSPPYPETGTDTQYF	TRBV11-2	TRBJ2-3	NA	NA
TGTGCCTGGAGTCAAAAGGGGGCTGGAAATACGCTCTATTTT	CAWSQKGAGNTLYF	TRBV30	TRBJ1-3	TRBD1	NA
TGTGCCAGCAGCTTCAGGGGGCGGAGGGCCCACGAGCAGTACTTC	CASSFRGRRAHEQYF	TRBV28	TRBJ2-7	TRBD1	many